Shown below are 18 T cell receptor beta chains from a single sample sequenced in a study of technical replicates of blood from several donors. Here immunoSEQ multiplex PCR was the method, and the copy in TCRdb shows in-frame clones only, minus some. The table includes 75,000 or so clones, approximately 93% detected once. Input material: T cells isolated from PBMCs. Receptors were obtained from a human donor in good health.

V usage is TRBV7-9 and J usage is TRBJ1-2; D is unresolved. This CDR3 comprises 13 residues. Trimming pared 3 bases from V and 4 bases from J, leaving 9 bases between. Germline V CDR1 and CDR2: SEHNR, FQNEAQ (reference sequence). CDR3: CASSFDTGYGYTF. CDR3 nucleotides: TGTGCCAGCAGCTTTGACACCGGCTATGGCTACACCTTC.

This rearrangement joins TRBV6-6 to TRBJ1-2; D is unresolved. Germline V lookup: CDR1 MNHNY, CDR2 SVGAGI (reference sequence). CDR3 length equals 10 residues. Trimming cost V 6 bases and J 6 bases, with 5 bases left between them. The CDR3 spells CASSRDGYTF. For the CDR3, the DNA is TGTGCCAGCAGCCGCGATGGCTACACCTTC.

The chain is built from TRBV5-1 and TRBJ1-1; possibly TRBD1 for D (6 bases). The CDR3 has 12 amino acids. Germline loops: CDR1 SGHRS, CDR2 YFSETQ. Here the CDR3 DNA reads TGCGTCCCCAGGACAGCGAACACTGAAGCTTTCTTT. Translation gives CVPRTANTEAFF.

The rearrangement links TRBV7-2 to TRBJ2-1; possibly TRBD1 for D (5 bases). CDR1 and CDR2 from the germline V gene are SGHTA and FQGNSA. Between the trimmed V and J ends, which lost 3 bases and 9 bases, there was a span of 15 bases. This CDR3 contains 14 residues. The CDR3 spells CASSLNPRVGEQFF. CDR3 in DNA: TGTGCCAGCAGCTTGAACCCCAGGGTCGGTGAGCAGTTCTTC.

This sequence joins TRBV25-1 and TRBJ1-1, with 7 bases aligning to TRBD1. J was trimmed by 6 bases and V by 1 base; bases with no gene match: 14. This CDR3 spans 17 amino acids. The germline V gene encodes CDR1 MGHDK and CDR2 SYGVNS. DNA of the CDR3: TGTGCCAGCAGTGAATTAAGGGGGCGACAGGGAAACGCTGAAGCTTTCTTT. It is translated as CASSELRGRQGNAEAFF. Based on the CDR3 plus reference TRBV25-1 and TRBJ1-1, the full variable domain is EADIYQTPRYLVIGTGKKITLECSQTMGHDKMYWYQQDPGMELHLIHYSYGVNSTEKGDLSSESTVSRIRTEHFPLTLESARPSHTSQYLCASSELRGRQGNAEAFFGQGTRLTVV.

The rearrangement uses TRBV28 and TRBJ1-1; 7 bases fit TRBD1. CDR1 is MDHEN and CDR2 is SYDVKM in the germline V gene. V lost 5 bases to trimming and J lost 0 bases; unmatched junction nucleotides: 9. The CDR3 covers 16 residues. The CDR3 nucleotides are TGTGCCAGCAGTCCAAATAGACAGGGCTTGAACACTGAAGCTTTCTTT. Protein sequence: CASSPNRQGLNTEAFF.

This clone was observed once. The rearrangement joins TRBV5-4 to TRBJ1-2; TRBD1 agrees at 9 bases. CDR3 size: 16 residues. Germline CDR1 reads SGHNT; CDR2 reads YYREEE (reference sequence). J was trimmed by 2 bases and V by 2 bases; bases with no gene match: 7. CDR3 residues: CASSFTSGTGNYGYTF. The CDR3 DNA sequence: TGTGCCAGCAGCTTTACCTCCGGGACAGGGAACTATGGCTACACCTTC.

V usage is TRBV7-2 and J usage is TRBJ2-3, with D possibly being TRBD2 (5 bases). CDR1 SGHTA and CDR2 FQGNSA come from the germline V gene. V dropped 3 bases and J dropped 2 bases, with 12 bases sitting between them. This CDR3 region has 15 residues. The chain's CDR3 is CASSFSGLITDTQYF. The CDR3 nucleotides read TGTGCCAGCAGCTTCTCTGGACTCATCACAGATACGCAGTATTTT.

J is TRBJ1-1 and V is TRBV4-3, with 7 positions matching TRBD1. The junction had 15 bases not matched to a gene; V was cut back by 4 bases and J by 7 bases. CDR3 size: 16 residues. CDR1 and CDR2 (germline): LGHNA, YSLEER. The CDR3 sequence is CASSRRPNRGTYEAFF. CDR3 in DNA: TGCGCCAGCAGCCGAAGACCAAACAGGGGAACCTATGAAGCTTTCTTT.

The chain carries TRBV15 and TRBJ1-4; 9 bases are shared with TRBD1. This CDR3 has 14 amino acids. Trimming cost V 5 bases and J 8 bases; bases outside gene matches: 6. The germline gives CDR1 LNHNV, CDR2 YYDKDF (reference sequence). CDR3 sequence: CATSPGTGWEKLFF. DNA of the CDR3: TGTGCCACCAGCCCCGGGACAGGGTGGGAAAAACTGTTTTTT. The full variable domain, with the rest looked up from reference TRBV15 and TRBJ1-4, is DAMVIQNPRYQVTQFGKPVTLSCSQTLNHNVMYWYQQKSSQAPKLLFHYYDKDFNNEADTPDNFQSRRPNTSFCFLDIRSPGLGDTAMYLCATSPGTGWEKLFFGSGTQLSVL.

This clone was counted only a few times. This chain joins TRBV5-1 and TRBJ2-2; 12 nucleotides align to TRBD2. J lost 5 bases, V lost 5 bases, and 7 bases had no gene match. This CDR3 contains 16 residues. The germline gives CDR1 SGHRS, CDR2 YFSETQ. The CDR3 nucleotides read TGCGCCAGCAGGCTAGGACTAGCGGGATTGACCGGGGAGCTGTTTTTT. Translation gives CASRLGLAGLTGELFF.

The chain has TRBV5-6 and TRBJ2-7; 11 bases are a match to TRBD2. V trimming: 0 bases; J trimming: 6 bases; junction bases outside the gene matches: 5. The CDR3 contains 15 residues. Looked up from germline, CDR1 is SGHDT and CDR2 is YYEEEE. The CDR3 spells CASSLDPGLAVEQYF. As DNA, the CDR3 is TGTGCCAGCAGCTTGGACCCGGGACTAGCGGTCGAGCAGTACTTC.

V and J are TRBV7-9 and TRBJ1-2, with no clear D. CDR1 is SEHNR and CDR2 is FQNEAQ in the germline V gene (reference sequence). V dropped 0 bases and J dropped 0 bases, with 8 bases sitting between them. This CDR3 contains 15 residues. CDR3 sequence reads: CASSLAAITNYGYTF. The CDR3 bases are TGTGCCAGCAGCTTAGCGGCCATCACTAACTATGGCTACACCTTC. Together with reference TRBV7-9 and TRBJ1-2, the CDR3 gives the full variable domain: DTGVSQNPRHKITKRGQNVTFRCDPISEHNRLYWYRQTLGQGPEFLTYFQNEAQLEKSRLLSDRFSAERPKGSFSTLEIQRTEQGDSAMYLCASSLAAITNYGYTFGSGTRLTVV.

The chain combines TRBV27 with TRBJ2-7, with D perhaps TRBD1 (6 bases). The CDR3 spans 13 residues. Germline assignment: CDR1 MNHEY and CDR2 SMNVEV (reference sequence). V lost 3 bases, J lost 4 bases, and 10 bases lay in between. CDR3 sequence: CASSFSRGYEQYF. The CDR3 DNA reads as TGTGCCAGCAGTTTTTCCAGGGGTTACGAGCAGTACTTC.

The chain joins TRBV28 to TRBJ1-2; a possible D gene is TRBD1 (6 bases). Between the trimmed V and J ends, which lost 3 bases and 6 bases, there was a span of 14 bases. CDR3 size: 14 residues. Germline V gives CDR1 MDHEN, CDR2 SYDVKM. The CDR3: CASSFRTGYDGYTF. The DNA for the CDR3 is TGTGCCAGCAGTTTTCGAACAGGGTATGATGGCTACACCTTC.

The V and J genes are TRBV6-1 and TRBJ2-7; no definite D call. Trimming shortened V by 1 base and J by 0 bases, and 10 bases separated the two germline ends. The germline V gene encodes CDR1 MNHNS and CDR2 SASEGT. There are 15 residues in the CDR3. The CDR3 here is CASSEVVSFSYEQYF. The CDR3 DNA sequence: TGTGCCAGCAGTGAAGTTGTCTCGTTCTCCTACGAGCAGTACTTC.

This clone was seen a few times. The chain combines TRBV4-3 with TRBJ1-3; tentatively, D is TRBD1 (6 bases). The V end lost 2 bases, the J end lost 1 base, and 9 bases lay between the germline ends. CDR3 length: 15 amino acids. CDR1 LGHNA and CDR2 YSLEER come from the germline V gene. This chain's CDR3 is CASSQIQGSGNTIYF. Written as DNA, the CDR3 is TGCGCCAGCAGCCAAATACAGGGTTCTGGAAACACCATATATTTT.

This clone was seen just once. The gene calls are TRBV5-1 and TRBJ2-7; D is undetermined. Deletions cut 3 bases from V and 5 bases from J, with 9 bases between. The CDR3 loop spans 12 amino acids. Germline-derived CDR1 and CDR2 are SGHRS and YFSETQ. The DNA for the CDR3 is TGCGCCAGCAGCTCCGCGGAAAACGAGCAGTACTTC. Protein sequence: CASSSAENEQYF.